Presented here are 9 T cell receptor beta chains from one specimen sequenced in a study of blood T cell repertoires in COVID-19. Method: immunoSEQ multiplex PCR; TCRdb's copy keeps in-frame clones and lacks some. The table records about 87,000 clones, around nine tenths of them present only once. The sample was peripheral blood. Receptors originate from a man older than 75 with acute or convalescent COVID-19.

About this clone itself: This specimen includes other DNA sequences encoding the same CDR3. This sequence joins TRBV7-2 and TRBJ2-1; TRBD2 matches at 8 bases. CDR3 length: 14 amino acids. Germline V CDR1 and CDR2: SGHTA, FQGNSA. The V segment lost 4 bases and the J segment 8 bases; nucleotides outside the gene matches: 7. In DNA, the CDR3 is TGTGCCAGCAGCTCCCGGCGGGGGGTGGATGAGCAGTTCTTC. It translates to CASSSRRGVDEQFF.

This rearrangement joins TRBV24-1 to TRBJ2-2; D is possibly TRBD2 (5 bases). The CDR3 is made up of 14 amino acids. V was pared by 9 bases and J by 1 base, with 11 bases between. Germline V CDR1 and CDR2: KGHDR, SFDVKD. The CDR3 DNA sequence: TGTGCCACCGAACGAGGGATGAACACCGGGGAGCTGTTTTTT. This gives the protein CATERGMNTGELFF.

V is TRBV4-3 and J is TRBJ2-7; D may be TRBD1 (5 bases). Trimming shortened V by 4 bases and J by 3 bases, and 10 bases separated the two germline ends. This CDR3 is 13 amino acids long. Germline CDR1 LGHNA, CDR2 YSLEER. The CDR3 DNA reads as TGCGCCAGCAGCCCGGACACCAACTACGAGCAGTACTTC. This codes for CASSPDTNYEQYF.

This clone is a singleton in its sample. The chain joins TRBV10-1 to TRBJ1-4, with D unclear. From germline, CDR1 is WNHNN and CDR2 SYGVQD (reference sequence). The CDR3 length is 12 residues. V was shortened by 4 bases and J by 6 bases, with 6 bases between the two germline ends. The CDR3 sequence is CASSGGDEKLFF. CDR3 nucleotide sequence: TGCGCCAGCAGTGGAGGCGATGAAAAACTGTTTTTT.

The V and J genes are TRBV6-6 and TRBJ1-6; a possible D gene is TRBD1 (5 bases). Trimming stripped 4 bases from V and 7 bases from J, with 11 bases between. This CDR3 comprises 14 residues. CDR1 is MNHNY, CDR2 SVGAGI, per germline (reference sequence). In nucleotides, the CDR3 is TGTGCCAGCAGTTCCCCAAACAGGAATTCACCCCTCCACTTT. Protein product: CASSSPNRNSPLHF.

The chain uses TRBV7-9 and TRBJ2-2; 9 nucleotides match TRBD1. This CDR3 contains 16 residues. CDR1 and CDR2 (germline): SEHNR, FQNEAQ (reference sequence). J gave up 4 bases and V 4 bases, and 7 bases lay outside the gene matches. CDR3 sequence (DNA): TGTGCCAGCAGCTCGCCCGGGACAGGGAGCACCGGGGAGCTGTTTTTT. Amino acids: CASSSPGTGSTGELFF.

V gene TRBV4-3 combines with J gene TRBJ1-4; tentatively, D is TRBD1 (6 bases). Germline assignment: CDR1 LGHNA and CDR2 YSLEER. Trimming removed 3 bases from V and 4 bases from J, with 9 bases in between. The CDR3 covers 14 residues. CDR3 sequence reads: CASSQAGDNEKLFF. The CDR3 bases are TGCGCCAGCAGCCAGGCAGGGGATAATGAAAAACTGTTTTTT.

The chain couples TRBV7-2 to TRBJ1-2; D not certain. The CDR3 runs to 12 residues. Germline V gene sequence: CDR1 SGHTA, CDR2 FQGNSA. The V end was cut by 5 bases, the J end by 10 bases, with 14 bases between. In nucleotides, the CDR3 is TGTGCCAGCAGCCAGGATTGGGGAGACTACACCTTC. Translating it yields CASSQDWGDYTF.

CDR3 amino acids: CASSSGQGGYEQYF. CDR3 sequence (DNA): TGCGCCAGCAGTTCCGGACAGGGGGGCTACGAGCAGTACTTC. The rearrangement uses TRBV5-1 and TRBJ2-7, with 10 bases aligning to TRBD1. Germline-derived CDR1 and CDR2 are SGHRS and YFSETQ. With 5 bases clipped from V and 3 bases from J, the junction kept 5 bases outside the gene matches. The CDR3 runs to 14 residues.